This TCR beta chain originates from a study of blood T cell repertoires in COVID-19. Overall study: Samples of COVID-19 (acute and convalescent) were obtained from the United States, Italy and Spain. In each case, the material was cDNA or gDNA derived from T cells, B-cell-depleted T cells, or PBMCs.

V lost 8 bases to trimming and J lost 4 bases, with 9 bases between them. From germline, CDR1 is MNHNY and CDR2 SVGAGI (reference sequence). The CDR3 is 12 amino acids. As originally analysed: Scientists estimated how many nucleated cells there were by amplifying reference gene primers. The repertoire was sequenced with immunoSEQ multiplex PCR; TCRdb's copy has only in-frame clones and lacks some. That table furnishes V, J and clone size, whereas the DNA furnished D and trimming. This repertoire shows more than 150,000 clones, around 84% found once; its top ten account for about 7%. The J gene is TRBJ1-5, the V gene TRBV6-6; D call uncertain. Sequenced input: peripheral blood. The receptor was derived from a man over 45 with active or convalescent COVID-19. For the CDR3, the DNA is TGTGCCAGCCGGACGGGAAATCAGCCCCAGCATTTT. Amino acids: CASRTGNQPQHF.